These 9 T cell receptor beta chains were sequenced from one sample in a study of T-cell reconstitution after alpha-beta-depleted transplantation in children. Preparation of the TCRbeta library was carried out with unique molecular identifiers. TCRdb processed the PCR reads anew with MiXCR; each CDR3 protein has one entry. This table holds 350,000 to 450,000 distinct CDR3 sequences, roughly 15% found once. The sequencing used PBMCs, collected from the stem cell graft. The receptors were gathered from a human donor who donated a stem cell graft to a child with Fanconi anemia.

The genes are TRBV27 and TRBJ1-1, with a weak D call TRBD1 (5 bases). V was pared by 10 bases and J by 0 bases, with 12 bases between. This CDR3 has 13 amino acids. CDR1 is MNHEY and CDR2 is SMNVEV in the germline V gene (reference sequence). CDR3 in amino acids: CATHGTLNTEAFF. The CDR3 bases are TGTGCCACCCATGGGACCTTGAACACTGAAGCTTTCTTT.

This clonotype was counted many times. The V and J genes are TRBV10-1 and TRBJ2-3, with D perhaps TRBD2 (5 bases). CDR3 length: 14 amino acids. The germline V gene has CDR1 WNHNN and CDR2 SYGVQD (reference sequence). Trimming removed 6 bases at V and 2 bases at J, with 12 bases between. CDR3 region: CASSREFPTDTQYF. Written as DNA, the CDR3 is TGCGCCAGCAGCCGGGAATTCCCCACAGATACGCAGTATTTT.

V usage is TRBV9 and J usage is TRBJ1-1; no firm D call. From germline, CDR1 is SGDLS and CDR2 YYNGEE. V was trimmed by 0 bases and J by 1 base, leaving 10 bases between them. CDR3 length: 15 residues. The CDR3 sequence is CASSVASTPNTEAFF. CDR3 nucleotides: TGTGCCAGCAGCGTAGCCAGTACACCGAACACTGAAGCTTTCTTT.

The chain has TRBV10-3 and TRBJ2-5; TRBD2 aligns across 8 bases. This CDR3 is built from 14 residues. With 6 bases clipped from V and 4 bases from J, the junction kept 7 bases outside the gene matches. Germline V gives CDR1 ENHRY, CDR2 SYGVKD. CDR3 in DNA: TGTGCCATCAGAGAGAGCGGGGGTGGAGAGACCCAGTACTTC. This gives the protein CAIRESGGGETQYF.

The genes are TRBV12-5 and TRBJ2-3, with a tentative D call TRBD2 (6 bases). The V and J ends lost 8 bases and 3 bases respectively, with 21 bases between them. Germline CDR1 LGHNT, CDR2 FRNRAP. The CDR3 loop spans 16 amino acids. CDR3 bases: TGTGCTAGTTCCTATCGGAGGGGCCAGGTGACAGATACGCAGTATTTT. Translated, it gives CASSYRRGQVTDTQYF.

The table lists this clonotype with many counts. The CDR3 sequence: CATTSLTGQETQYF. CDR3 in DNA: TGTGCCACCACGAGCCTGACAGGGCAAGAGACCCAGTACTTC. This chain joins TRBV12-3 or TRBV12-4 and TRBJ2-5; 7 bases align to TRBD1. CDR3 length: 14 residues. Trimming at V came to 10 bases and at J to 2 bases, leaving 10 bases not matched to a gene.

There are many counts of this clonotype. This chain links TRBV7-6 with TRBJ1-2; 12 bases line up with TRBD1. J was trimmed by 5 bases and V by 5 bases; bases with no gene match: 3. The CDR3 covers 14 residues. Germline assignment: CDR1 SGHVS and CDR2 FNYEAQ. As DNA, the CDR3 is TGTGCCAGCAGCCAGGGACAGGGGGCTTATGGCTACACCTTC. Its translation is CASSQGQGAYGYTF.

The sample holds many counts of this clonotype. The chain employs TRBV5-6 and TRBJ2-2, with D maybe TRBD2 (5 bases). Germline CDR1 is SGHDT and CDR2 is YYEEEE. This CDR3 has 14 residues. The V end lost 4 bases, the J end lost 4 bases, and 11 bases lay between the germline ends. In DNA form, the CDR3 reads TGTGCCAGCAGCCTACGGGGTGGCACCGGGGAGCTGTTTTTT. The encoded protein is CASSLRGGTGELFF.

The J gene is TRBJ2-5, the V gene TRBV10-3; 8 bases map to TRBD2. Looked up from germline, CDR1 is ENHRY and CDR2 is SYGVKD. Trimming cost V 8 bases and J 7 bases; bases outside gene matches: 15. The CDR3 loop spans 15 amino acids. CDR3 loop: CAIAAGGSGPPTQYF. The CDR3 DNA sequence: TGTGCCATCGCCGCGGGGGGTTCGGGACCCCCGACCCAGTACTTC.